These T cell receptor beta chains were read from a single sample in a study of T-cell memory formation after mild COVID-19. TCRdb reprocessed the 5' RACE reads with MiXCR, giving one entry per CDR3 protein. Altogether 280,000 or so distinct CDR3 sequences are present, 8.2% being singletons, with the ten largest covering less than 25%. Sequenced material: PBMCs or a T cell subset sorted from them (not recorded which). These receptors all stem from a man younger than 35 who had mild COVID-19 (a few samples of this study predate the infection). Cell type and time point are not known. Each CDR3 is given with its conserved first and last residue. A D gene is named only where the DNA matches it firmly. Not all rows give a size; the values are once, few, many and, for expanded clones, a class.

>TRBV7-2|.|.|TRBJ2-5
CASSYLFTQYF
TGTGCCAGCAGCTACCTCTTTACCCAGTACTTC
>TRBV12-3/TRBV12-4|few|TRBD2|TRBJ2-3
CASGTSGTDTQYF
TGTGCCAGCGGGACTAGCGGGACAGATACGCAGTATTTT
>TRBV15|few|.|TRBJ1-6
CATSQGAARSPLHF
TGTGCCACCAGCCAAGGGGCAGCGAGGTCACCCCTCCACTTT
>TRBV4-1|few|.|TRBJ2-4
CASSQGGARGVAKNIQYF
TGCGCCAGCAGCCAAGGTGGGGCCAGGGGTGTTGCCAAAAACATTCAGTACTTC
>TRBV7-6|.|.|TRBJ2-5
CASSLDVRVSETQYF
TGTGCCAGCAGCTTAGATGTGAGGGTCAGCGAGACCCAGTACTTC
>TRBV18|few|.|TRBJ2-2
CASSPPGTLVNTGELFF
TGTGCCAGCTCACCACCGGGGACACTCGTTAACACCGGGGAGCTGTTTTTT
>TRBV5-1|many|.|TRBJ1-1
CASTVDGARTNTEAFF
TGCGCCAGCACCGTAGACGGAGCAAGGACGAACACTGAAGCTTTCTTT
>TRBV5-1|few|.|TRBJ2-1
CASSIHEQFF
TGCGCCAGCAGCATCCATGAGCAGTTCTTC
>TRBV3-1|few|.|TRBJ2-2
CASSQLGGYPGELFF
TGTGCCAGCAGCCAACTTGGGGGGTACCCCGGGGAGCTGTTTTTT
>TRBV10-3|.|TRBD1|TRBJ2-3
CAISRTGGSTDTQYF
TGTGCCATCAGTCGGACAGGGGGAAGCACAGATACGCAGTATTTT
>TRBV7-9|.|TRBD1|TRBJ2-1
CASSLLGTGSGEQFF
TGTGCCAGCAGCTTATTAGGGACAGGAAGCGGTGAGCAGTTCTTC
>TRBV12-3/TRBV12-4|few|.|TRBJ1-1
CASRGERGAEAFF
TGTGCCAGCAGAGGCGAGAGGGGCGCTGAAGCTTTCTTT
>TRBV7-9|many|.|TRBJ1-2
CASSLGGATKANYGYTF
TGTGCCAGCAGCCTAGGCGGGGCGACTAAAGCTAACTATGGCTACACCTTC
>TRBV6-6|.|.|TRBJ2-7
CASSSGTAGVYEQYF
TGTGCCAGCAGCTCCGGGACAGCGGGGGTCTACGAGCAGTACTTC
>TRBV29-1|many|.|TRBJ1-4
CSAWRGRGVKLFF
TGCAGCGCATGGCGGGGGCGCGGGGTAAAACTGTTTTTT
>TRBV5-1|.|.|TRBJ1-2
CASSLYGTNYGYTF
TGCGCCAGCAGCTTGTACGGGACAAACTATGGCTACACCTTC
>TRBV10-3|.|.|TRBJ2-1
CAISDFTARPGQFF
TGTGCCATCAGTGACTTCACGGCCCGTCCGGGGCAGTTCTTC
>TRBV20-1|.|.|TRBJ2-5
CSAQDVSIRETQYF
TGCAGTGCCCAGGACGTGTCAATTCGCGAGACCCAGTACTTC
>TRBV6-5|.|TRBD1|TRBJ2-7
CASRRWGQGAYEQYF
TGTGCCAGCAGAAGATGGGGACAGGGGGCCTACGAGCAGTACTTC
>TRBV7-2|many|TRBD1|TRBJ1-2
CASSPRGQGNSNGYTF
TGTGCCAGCAGCCCGAGGGGACAGGGGAATTCAAATGGCTACACCTTC
>TRBV7-3|few|.|TRBJ2-2
CASSLKATTFTGELFF
TGTGCCAGCAGCTTAAAGGCTACCACGTTTACCGGGGAGCTGTTTTTT
>TRBV20-1|.|TRBD2|TRBJ2-1
CSARVKTSGGSPNEQFF
TGCAGTGCTAGAGTCAAGACTAGCGGGGGTTCTCCCAATGAGCAGTTCTTC
>TRBV12-3/TRBV12-4|many|.|TRBJ2-5
CASSLRETQYF
TGTGCCAGCAGCTTAAGAGAGACCCAGTACTTC
>TRBV20-1|.|.|TRBJ2-3
CSASRGTSTDTQYF
TGCAGTGCTAGCCGTGGGACCTCAACGGATACGCAGTATTTT
>TRBV18|few|.|TRBJ1-3
CASSPQEGLSGNTIYF
TGTGCCAGCTCACCACAGGAGGGCCTCTCTGGAAACACCATATATTTT
>TRBV5-1|.|.|TRBJ2-2
CASNEGNTGELFF
TGCGCCAGCAACGAAGGGAACACCGGGGAGCTGTTTTTT
>TRBV4-2|.|TRBD2|TRBJ2-5
CASSQDRAGVGETQYF
TGTGCCAGCAGCCAAGATCGAGCGGGGGTGGGAGAGACCCAGTACTTC
>TRBV7-9|.|.|TRBJ2-3
CATEGGDTQYF
TGTGCCACCGAAGGGGGAGATACGCAGTATTTT
>TRBV7-6|.|.|TRBJ1-4
CASSSRTIGEKLFF
TGTGCCAGCAGCTCCAGGACGATTGGAGAAAAACTGTTTTTT
>TRBV5-4|.|.|TRBJ2-7
CASSSGGTSSWYEQYF
TGTGCCAGCAGCTCCGGGGGTACATCCAGCTGGTACGAGCAGTACTTC
>TRBV19|.|TRBD1|TRBJ2-2
CASSNAGGHTGELFF
TGTGCCAGTAGTAACGCAGGGGGACACACCGGGGAGCTGTTTTTT
>TRBV11-2|many|TRBD2|TRBJ2-5
CASSFSSGGRETQYF
TGTGCCAGCAGCTTCTCTAGCGGGGGGCGAGAGACCCAGTACTTC
>TRBV6-6|few|.|TRBJ2-1
CASSYRDQQFF
TGTGCCAGCAGTTACAGGGACCAGCAGTTCTTC
>TRBV7-3|many|.|TRBJ2-2
CASSLSAGSGTGELFF
TGTGCCAGCAGCTTATCAGCCGGGAGTGGCACCGGGGAGCTGTTTTTT
>TRBV19|many|.|TRBJ1-6
CASSQGNSPLHF
TGTGCCAGTAGTCAGGGGAATTCACCCCTCCACTTT
>TRBV6-5|many|.|TRBJ1-1
CASTPGGRDTEAFF
TGTGCCAGCACCCCGGGTGGCCGAGACACTGAAGCTTTCTTT
>TRBV20-1|few|.|TRBJ1-1
CSAGGGSNTEAFF
TGCAGTGCTGGAGGGGGTTCGAACACTGAAGCTTTCTTT
>TRBV5-6|.|.|TRBJ1-1
CASSLGLPDTEAFF
TGTGCCAGCAGCTTGGGACTTCCGGACACTGAAGCTTTCTTT
>TRBV24-1|.|.|TRBJ2-3
CATSGMAASDTQYF
TGTGCCACCAGTGGGATGGCAGCATCAGATACGCAGTATTTT
>TRBV24-1|.|.|TRBJ2-5
CATRGVGGETQYF
TGTGCCACCCGTGGGGTAGGGGGAGAGACCCAGTACTTC
>TRBV15|few|.|TRBJ1-1
CATSGPGVLTEAFF
TGTGCCACCAGCGGACCAGGGGTTCTTACTGAAGCTTTCTTT
>TRBV12-3/TRBV12-4|.|.|TRBJ2-7
CASSFPGPGREQYF
TGTGCCAGCAGTTTTCCGGGCCCGGGGCGGGAGCAGTACTTC
>TRBV19|few|TRBD1|TRBJ2-1
CASSPYVGQTSGEQFF
TGTGCCAGTAGTCCCTACGTGGGACAGACCTCTGGTGAGCAGTTCTTC
>TRBV24-1|.|.|TRBJ1-2
CATSDFYYGYTF
TGTGCCACCAGTGATTTTTACTATGGCTACACCTTC
>TRBV5-4|many|.|TRBJ2-6
CASSSGGAGANVLTF
TGTGCCAGCAGCTCCGGGGGCGCTGGGGCCAACGTCCTGACTTTC
>TRBV5-1|few|.|TRBJ1-2
CASSLGPVPEAYGYTF
TGCGCCAGCAGCTTGGGCCCGGTCCCGGAGGCCTATGGCTACACCTTC
>TRBV24-1|few|.|TRBJ2-3
CATSDPGGAPDTQYF
TGTGCCACCAGTGATCCAGGGGGGGCACCAGATACGCAGTATTTT
>TRBV27|few|.|TRBJ2-1
CASSLQGRYNEQFF
TGTGCCAGCAGTTTGCAGGGGCGGTACAATGAGCAGTTCTTC
>TRBV5-6|many|TRBD1|TRBJ1-1
CASSRKGQGNTEAFF
TGTGCCAGCAGCAGAAAGGGACAGGGAAACACTGAAGCTTTCTTT
>TRBV5-4|few|.|TRBJ2-3
CASSRTALTDTQYF
TGTGCCAGCAGCCGGACAGCACTCACAGATACGCAGTATTTT
>TRBV5-1|many|TRBD1|TRBJ2-5
CASNGQGGETQYF
TGCGCCAGCAACGGACAGGGCGGAGAGACCCAGTACTTC